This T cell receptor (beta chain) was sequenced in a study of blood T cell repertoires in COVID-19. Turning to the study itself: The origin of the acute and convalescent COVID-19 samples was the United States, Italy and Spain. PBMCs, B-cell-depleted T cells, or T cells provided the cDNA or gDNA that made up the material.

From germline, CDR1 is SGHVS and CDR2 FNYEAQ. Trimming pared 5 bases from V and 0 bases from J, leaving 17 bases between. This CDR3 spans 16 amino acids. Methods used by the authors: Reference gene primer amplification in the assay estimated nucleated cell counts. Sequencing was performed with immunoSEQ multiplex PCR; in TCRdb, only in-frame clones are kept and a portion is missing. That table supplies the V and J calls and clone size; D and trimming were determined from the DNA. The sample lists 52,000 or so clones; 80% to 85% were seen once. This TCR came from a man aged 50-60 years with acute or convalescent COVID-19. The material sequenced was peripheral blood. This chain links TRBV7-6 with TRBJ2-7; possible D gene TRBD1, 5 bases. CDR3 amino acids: CASSPLSGILSYEQYF. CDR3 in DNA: TGTGCCAGCAGCCCTCTCTCAGGGATTCTCTCCTACGAGCAGTACTTC.